Listed below are T cell receptor beta chains from one sample, sequenced in a study of graft-versus-host responses after intestinal transplantation. Only in-frame clones appear in the TCRdb table, and some are missing; sequencing was by immunoSEQ multiplex PCR. The table records over 8,000 clones, roughly 29% of them present only once. Sequenced material: alloreactive CD4+ T cells from a mixed lymphocyte reaction culture, taken before transplantation. Receptors originate from a human patient who was an organ donor for intestinal transplantation. Both conserved end residues are part of each CDR3. Fields, in order: clone size, V gene, J gene, D gene, CDR3 DNA, CDR3 protein. The D gene is left open where the match is weak. For some rows the clone size is stated as once, few or many, or as a class when expanded; others skip it.

.	TRBV6-1	TRBJ1-5	.	TGTGCCAGCAGTGAAGGAAATCAGCCCCAGCATTTT	CASSEGNQPQHF
few	TRBV11-2	TRBJ2-7	.	TGTGCCAGCAGCTTAAGTCTCTCCTCTCTCTACGAGCAGTACTTC	CASSLSLSSLYEQYF
medium-sized	TRBV4-2	TRBJ1-3	.	TGTGCCAGCAGCCAAGAAGGCAGGGTTAAATATTTT	CASSQEGRVKYF
.	TRBV10-1	TRBJ2-2	.	TGCGCCAGCAGTGAAGGTCGTCAAACAGGGAACACCGGGGAGCTGTTTTTT	CASSEGRQTGNTGELFF
.	TRBV5-4	TRBJ2-7	TRBD2	TGTGCCAGCAGCTTAAGCGGGGGTCCTACCTACGAGCAGTACTTC	CASSLSGGPTYEQYF
.	TRBV5-1	TRBJ2-5	TRBD1	TGCGCCAGCAGCGAACAGGGGAACCAAGAGACCCAGTACTTC	CASSEQGNQETQYF
medium-sized	TRBV7-8	TRBJ2-3	TRBD2	TGTGCCAGCAGCTACCACCGCCTTAGCGGGGGGACAGATACGCAGTATTTT	CASSYHRLSGGTDTQYF
.	TRBV2	TRBJ2-1	TRBD2	TGTGCCAGCAGGCCGGGACTAGCGGGGTACAATGAGCAGTTCTTC	CASRPGLAGYNEQFF
.	TRBV7-9	TRBJ1-5	.	TGTGCCAGCAGCCGTGACCTACAGGGTGAACAGCCCCAGCATTTT	CASSRDLQGEQPQHF
.	TRBV28	TRBJ1-5	.	TGTGCCAGCAGTTTATCGCACAGCTACTATAGCAATCAGCCCCGGCATTTT	CASSLSHSYYSNQPRHF
few	TRBV27	TRBJ1-6	.	TGTGCCAGCAGCTTGCATAATTCACCCCTCCACTTT	CASSLHNSPLHF
.	TRBV10-3	TRBJ1-1	.	TGTGCCATCAGTGCAAAGACAGGTAACACTGAAGCTTTCTTT	CAISAKTGNTEAFF
.	TRBV11-3	TRBJ1-6	TRBD1	TGTGCCAGCAGCTTAGACGCGGGGACAGGGGGCGCTTATTCACCCCTCCACTTT	CASSLDAGTGGAYSPLHF
.	TRBV7-2	TRBJ2-5	TRBD2	TGTGCCAGCAGCTCCCAAGGACTAGCGGGGGTGACCCAGTACTTC	CASSSQGLAGVTQYF
medium-sized	TRBV19	TRBJ2-1	.	TGTGCCAGTAGTATCTCTTGGGGGTCTTCCTACAATGAGCAGTTCTTC	CASSISWGSSYNEQFF
.	TRBV2	TRBJ1-6	.	TGTGCCAGCAGTGAAACGAGCTCCTATAATTCACCCCTCCACTTT	CASSETSSYNSPLHF
medium-sized	TRBV11-2	TRBJ1-5	.	TGTGCCAGCAGCTTGCGGGGGCGCAATCAGCCCCAGCATTTT	CASSLRGRNQPQHF
few	TRBV5-1	TRBJ2-2	.	TGCGCCAGCAGCTCGGCACAAAACACCGGGGAGCTGTTTTTT	CASSSAQNTGELFF
.	TRBV7-2	TRBJ1-2	TRBD1	TGTGCCAGCAGCGTGGACCCTAACAGGGGGCTAGGCTATGGCTACACCTTC	CASSVDPNRGLGYGYTF
.	TRBV27	TRBJ1-2	.	TGTGCCAGCAGTTTCAATAACAGGGCGGACTATGGCTACACCTTC	CASSFNNRADYGYTF
.	TRBV5-1	TRBJ1-4	.	TGCGCCAGCAGCTTGGGGACATCAACTAATGAAAAACTGTTTTTT	CASSLGTSTNEKLFF
.	TRBV7-9	TRBJ1-3	.	TGTGCCAGCAGCTTAGTATATTCGGGTGGCGGAAACACCATATATTTT	CASSLVYSGGGNTIYF
medium-sized	TRBV12-5	TRBJ2-3	.	TGTGCTAGTGGTCCGATTAGCGGCACAGATACGCAGTATTTT	CASGPISGTDTQYF
medium-sized	TRBV5-4	TRBJ2-2	TRBD2	TGTGCCAGCAGCCCGGGACTAGCGGGGGGGAACACCGGGGAGCTGTTTTTT	CASSPGLAGGNTGELFF
.	TRBV27	TRBJ1-2	TRBD1	TGTGCCAGCAGTTTATTTACAGGGGGGACCTATGGCTACACCTTC	CASSLFTGGTYGYTF
.	TRBV5-1	TRBJ1-1	.	TGCGCCAGCAGCTTGGCCGCAGGGTCGACTGAAGCTTTCTTT	CASSLAAGSTEAFF
.	TRBV4-1	TRBJ1-6	.	TGCGCCAGCAGCCAAGATTGGTCACCCCTCCACTTT	CASSQDWSPLHF
.	TRBV5-4	TRBJ2-7	TRBD1	TGTGCCAGCAGCTTGTCCGTAGGGGGCAGCGGCGAGCAGTACTTC	CASSLSVGGSGEQYF
.	TRBV5-1	TRBJ1-3	TRBD1	TGCGCCAGCAGCTCAACGACAGGGCCTGGAAACACCATATATTTT	CASSSTTGPGNTIYF
few	TRBV19	TRBJ1-5	.	TGTGCCAGTACCGGGGTGGAGGGGAGCAATCAGCCCCAGCATTTT	CASTGVEGSNQPQHF
.	TRBV2	TRBJ2-7	.	TGTGCCAGCAGCTATTACGGGGCCTCCTACGAGCAGTACTTC	CASSYYGASYEQYF
.	TRBV7-2	TRBJ2-2	.	TGTGCCAGCAGCTTCTCCTACATGACGAACACCGGGGAGCTGTTTTTT	CASSFSYMTNTGELFF
few	TRBV7-2	TRBJ2-7	.	TGTGCCAGCAGCTTAGCGGTAACAGGGAAAGAGGGCGAGCAGTACTTC	CASSLAVTGKEGEQYF
medium-sized	TRBV27	TRBJ2-3	.	TGTGCCAGCAGTTTGTATGCAGATACGCAGTATTTT	CASSLYADTQYF
few	TRBV28	TRBJ1-1	TRBD1	TGTGCCAGCACCTCGGGACAGGGAGAAGTTACTGAAGCTTTCTTT	CASTSGQGEVTEAFF
.	TRBV11-2	TRBJ1-5	.	TGTGCCAGCAGCACGCAACCAGGGCTGTCGCCCCAGCATTTT	CASSTQPGLSPQHF
.	TRBV11-1	TRBJ2-1	.	TGTGCCAGCAGAGTCAGGGCTGCCGATGAGCAGTTCTTC	CASRVRAADEQFF
.	TRBV5-6	TRBJ2-1	TRBD2	TGTGCCAGCAGCTTAACTAGCGTGGGCAATGAGCAGTTCTTC	CASSLTSVGNEQFF
medium-sized	TRBV10-3	TRBJ1-2	TRBD1	TGTGCCATCAGTGAGGGACAGGGCTATGGCTACACCTTC	CAISEGQGYGYTF
medium-sized	TRBV18	TRBJ1-2	TRBD1	TGTGCCAGCTCACCACTTTCCGGACAGGGTGTTGGCTACACCTTC	CASSPLSGQGVGYTF
medium-sized	TRBV14	TRBJ1-2	.	TGTGCCAGCAGCCAATCCGGGACGGCTTATGGCTACACCTTC	CASSQSGTAYGYTF
.	TRBV10-2	TRBJ1-1	.	TGCGCCAGCGGACCGATGACGGGGAACACTGAAGCTTTCTTT	CASGPMTGNTEAFF
few	TRBV10-3	TRBJ1-2	TRBD1	TGTGCCATCAGTGTTCATGGGGCTAATCGGAGACAGGGGGATGGCTACACCTTC	CAISVHGANRRQGDGYTF
.	TRBV27	TRBJ2-7	TRBD2	TGTGCCAGCAGTAACCCGGGAGGAGGGGAGCAGTACTTC	CASSNPGGGEQYF
medium-sized	TRBV5-1	TRBJ2-6	TRBD2	TGCGCCAGCAGCTTGACTAGCGGGTACTCTGGGGCCAACGTCCTGACTTTC	CASSLTSGYSGANVLTF
.	TRBV29-1	TRBJ2-3	TRBD2	TGCAGCGTTTTCGGACTAGCGGGGAGTACAGATACGCAGTATTTT	CSVFGLAGSTDTQYF
medium-sized	TRBV30	TRBJ1-3	.	TGTGCCTGGAGTACAGGTTACTCTGGAAACACCATATATTTT	CAWSTGYSGNTIYF
few	TRBV5-1	TRBJ2-1	TRBD1	TGCGCCAGCAGCTCCACAGGGGATATATCCTACAATGAGCAGTTCTTC	CASSSTGDISYNEQFF